The entry below gives a single T cell receptor beta chain sequence along with its context. Antigen: not known. The source of the sample is a study of OX40 agonist ivuxolimab in advanced cancers. General observations from the study: Dose levels from 0.1 to 3.0 mg/kg saw CD4+ and CD8+ blood T cells expand clonally by week 6. Individuals who were partial responders at 0.1-3.0 mg/kg had clonal expansion that ranked among the lowest.

Repertoires were generated with immunoSEQ multiplex PCR, while TCRdb's copy carries only in-frame clones and drops some. The data hold 60,000 to 75,000 clones, with 80% to 90% observed a single time. Trimming shortened V by 4 bases and J by 6 bases, and 10 bases separated the two germline ends. The germline V gene has CDR1 SNHLY and CDR2 FYNNEI. CDR3 length: 13 amino acids. The material sequenced was CD4+ or CD8+ T cells sorted from blood, taken in a trial of the OX40 agonist ivuxolimab. V and J are TRBV2 and TRBJ2-1; D is uncertain. The receptor was derived from an adult with an advanced solid tumor such as melanoma, head and neck, liver or kidney cancer. DNA of the CDR3: TGTGCCAGCAGTGTTCGTCGCGGCAATGAGCAGTTCTTC. Translation gives CASSVRRGNEQFF.